Shown below are 19 T cell receptor beta chains from a single sample sequenced in a study of T cells in Graves' hyperthyroidism and ophthalmopathy (dated by TCRdb to about 2019). The library was prepared using multiplex PCR. Sequencing relied on an Illumina HiSeq 2000. Amplification of TCR beta CDR3 regions was carried out from RNA transcripts. For the first round of RT-PCR on the TCR CDR3, the HTBI primer set was used together with the Qiagen OneStep RT-PCR kit. Starting from the raw public reads, TCRdb applied fastp trimming at Q25, assembled clones with MiXCR and retained in-frame beta chains. Rows are unified per CDR3 protein, each entry keeping the most common DNA and genes. The sample table records a few hundred thousand distinct CDR3 sequences; 18% of these occur just once. 35% to 45% of the sample comes from the top ten. The specimen was blood. These receptors were obtained from a man aged 18-30 years with Graves' ophthalmopathy.

V is TRBV5-1 and J is TRBJ1-5; D may be TRBD1 (5 bases). The V end lost 2 bases, the J end lost 2 bases, and 11 bases lay between the germline ends. This CDR3 comprises 15 residues. In germline, CDR1 is SGHRS, CDR2 YFSETQ. The CDR3 protein is CASSFGGDGNQPQHF. The CDR3 DNA reads TGCGCCAGCAGCTTCGGAGGGGATGGCAATCAGCCCCAGCATTTT.

The table lists this clonotype with a few counts. CDR3 in DNA: TGCGCCAGCAGCCAAGGACAGTTCGGAGAGACCCAGTACTTC. Translation: CASSQGQFGETQYF. The gene calls are TRBV4-1 and TRBJ2-5, with D possibly matching TRBD1 (5 bases). The CDR3 runs to 14 residues. CDR1 is MGHRA, CDR2 YSYEKL, per germline. Trimming left V 1 base short and J 4 bases short, with 10 bases between.

Points on this clonotype: This is likely a read error, given that the CDR3 carries no conserved phenylalanine or tryptophan at its end. V is TRBV5-6 and J is TRBJ1-2; a weak D match, TRBD1 (6 bases). CDR1 and CDR2 from the germline V gene are SGHDT and YYEEEE. CDR3 length equals 16 residues. Trimming removed 2 bases from V and 2 bases from J, with 16 bases in between. The CDR3 loop is CASSFETGHPNYGYTL. DNA for the CDR3: TGTGCCAGCAGCTTTGAAACGGGACACCCAAACTATGGCTACACCCTC.

The J gene is TRBJ2-7, the V gene TRBV19, with unresolved D. The CDR3 covers 15 residues. Germline CDR1 is LNHDA and CDR2 is SQIVND (reference sequence). The V and J ends lost 5 bases and 3 bases respectively, with 17 bases between them. The CDR3 DNA reads TGTGCCAGTAGTCCAGGACGGTTGACCGACTACGAGCAGTACTTC. Translated, it gives CASSPGRLTDYEQYF.

Many counts were recorded for this clonotype. The chain is built from TRBV28 and TRBJ2-5, with D unresolved. This CDR3 is 13 amino acids long. V shed 1 base and J shed 1 base, with 4 bases lying between them. The germline V gene has CDR1 MDHEN and CDR2 SYDVKM. The CDR3 DNA reads as TGTGCCAGCAGTTTATCCGCCCAAGAGACCCAGTACTTC. Encoded protein: CASSLSAQETQYF.

This clonotype was picked up many times. This chain uses TRBV7-9 with TRBJ2-7, with 7 positions matching TRBD1. In germline, CDR1 is SEHNR, CDR2 FQNEAQ (reference sequence). CDR3 size: 13 residues. After removal of 5 bases from V and 4 bases from J, the junction contained 5 bases not matched to a gene. In DNA, the CDR3 is TGTGCCAGCAGCGAAGGGACAGCTTACGAGCAGTACTTC. Encoded protein: CASSEGTAYEQYF.

The sample holds many counts of this clonotype. The chain is built from TRBV2 and TRBJ1-1; D gene uncertain. CDR3 length: 12 residues. Trimming stripped 7 bases from V and 0 bases from J, with 6 bases between. CDR1 and CDR2 (germline): SNHLY, FYNNEI. CDR3 region: CASNRVNTEAFF. Here the CDR3 DNA reads TGTGCCAGCAACCGGGTGAACACTGAAGCTTTCTTT.

This chain joins TRBV3-1 and TRBJ2-3; D is tentatively TRBD1 or TRBD2 (5 bases each). The CDR3 contains 17 residues. Germline V gene lookup returns CDR1 LGHDT and CDR2 YNNKEL (reference sequence). V was shortened by 0 bases and J by 8 bases, with 21 bases between the two germline ends. CDR3 coding DNA: TGTGCCAGCAGCCAAGAAACCTCCGGGACCGGTATCAGTACGCAGTATTTT. As protein: CASSQETSGTGISTQYF.

The chain links TRBV20-1 to TRBJ1-6; D is unresolved. V lost 4 bases, J lost 10 bases, and 20 bases lay in between. Per germline, CDR1 DFQATT and CDR2 SNEGSKA (reference sequence). This CDR3 has 15 residues. CDR3 residues: CSANLWAGPYSPLHF. The CDR3 nucleotides read TGCAGTGCTAACCTCTGGGCCGGACCTTACTCACCCCTCCACTTT.

This clonotype has ten or more counts. The chain couples TRBV20-1 to TRBJ1-5; perhaps TRBD1 as D (5 bases). The germline CDR1 and CDR2 sequences are DFQATT and SNEGSKA (reference sequence). This CDR3 region has 13 residues. Between the trimmed V and J ends, which lost 5 bases and 3 bases, there was a span of 11 bases. This CDR3 reads CSARRDPNQPQHF. The DNA for the CDR3 is TGCAGTGCTCGCCGGGACCCCAATCAGCCCCAGCATTTT.

Remarks on this clonotype: This clone may be a read error of a much larger clone one base away. The rearrangement uses TRBV5-1 and TRBJ2-2, with TRBD1 matching 7 bases. The CDR3 extends over 16 amino acids. CDR1 is SGHRS, CDR2 YFSETQ, per germline. For the CDR3, the DNA is TGTGCCAGCCTGCCGACAGGGTTGGCTTTCGCCGGGGAGCTGTTTTTT. It encodes CASLPTGLAFAGELFF.

This clonotype has more than one count but fewer than ten. The chain links TRBV5-1 to TRBJ1-3; D remains unclear. The germline V gene has CDR1 SGHRS and CDR2 YFSETQ. The CDR3 is 14 residues long. Trimming shortened V by 5 bases and J by 5 bases, and 14 bases separated the two germline ends. CDR3 DNA: TGCGCCAGCAGGCCCGAGTTGGAAAGAAACACCATATATTTT. It is translated as CASRPELERNTIYF.

The chain links TRBV12-3 or TRBV12-4 to TRBJ1-5; no firm D call. The CDR3 is 12 residues long. V was clipped by 10 bases and J by 0 bases, with 7 bases between them. CDR3 sequence: CAIRISNQPQHF. In DNA, the CDR3 is TGTGCCATCCGGATTAGCAATCAGCCCCAGCATTTT.

This clonotype was seen at least ten times. The chain carries TRBV9 and TRBJ2-1, with 11 bases that match TRBD2. With V trimmed by 0 bases and J by 9 bases, 5 bases remained unmatched. Looked up from germline, CDR1 is SGDLS and CDR2 is YYNGEE. The CDR3 length is 15 residues. This CDR3 is CASSVGLAGGSEQFF. DNA for the CDR3: TGTGCCAGCAGCGTAGGGCTAGCGGGGGGATCTGAGCAGTTCTTC.

This clonotype has at least ten counts. The J gene is TRBJ1-1, the V gene TRBV18; D not resolved. The CDR3 covers 15 residues. Trimming removed 2 bases at V and 6 bases at J, with 16 bases between. Germline V lookup: CDR1 KGHSH, CDR2 LQKENI. The CDR3 loop is CASSPLDSGKAEAFF. DNA for the CDR3: TGTGCCAGCTCACCATTGGACTCTGGGAAGGCTGAAGCTTTCTTT.

The chain carries TRBV6-2 or TRBV6-3 and TRBJ2-1; TRBD2 matches at 12 bases. Trimming removed 2 bases from V and 8 bases from J; junction bases left unmatched: 1. Germline assignment: CDR1 MNHEY and CDR2 SVGEGT. This CDR3 contains 14 residues. CDR3 coding DNA: TGTGCCAGCAGTTACCGGACTAGCGGGGATGAGCAGTTCTTC. This sequence encodes CASSYRTSGDEQFF.

This clonotype showed up just a few times. This chain joins TRBV7-3 and TRBJ1-5; D not certain. The V gene's germline CDR1 is SGHTA and CDR2 FQGTGA. The V end was cut by 1 base, the J end by 2 bases, with 18 bases between. The CDR3 is made up of 18 amino acids. CDR3 nucleotides: TGTGCCAGCAGCTTAATACGCCCCAAGGACGGCCGCAATCAGCCCCAGCATTTT. This codes for CASSLIRPKDGRNQPQHF.

This clonotype was recorded at least ten times. The V gene is TRBV27, the J gene TRBJ1-2; D uncertain. Germline V gene lookup returns CDR1 MNHEY and CDR2 SMNVEV (reference sequence). The V end was cut by 1 base, the J end by 1 base, with 16 bases between. The length of the CDR3 is 17 residues. DNA of the CDR3: TGTGCCAGCAGTTTATTCACCCGCGTTACAGATAACTATGGCTACACCTTC. Amino acid sequence: CASSLFTRVTDNYGYTF.

This sequence joins TRBV12-3 or TRBV12-4 and TRBJ2-2, with D possibly being TRBD1 or TRBD2 (5 bases each). CDR3 size: 13 residues. With 8 bases removed from V and 6 bases from J, the gap between germline ends came to 13 bases. CDR3 region: CASRTVGAGELFF. The CDR3 nucleotides are TGTGCCAGCCGCACCGTGGGGGCCGGGGAGCTGTTTTTT.